Each of the 24 T cell receptor beta chains below was sequenced from the same sample in a study of blood T cell repertoires in COVID-19. The data were produced by immunoSEQ multiplex PCR, yet TCRdb's version contains in-frame clones alone and is incomplete. The profile shows roughly 250,000 clones, 85% to 90% of them singletons. The sequenced material came from peripheral blood. The receptors shown here come from a woman aged 30 to 39 with COVID-19, enrolled during active disease.

The chain has TRBV11-2 and TRBJ2-7; 7 bases line up with TRBD1. CDR3 length equals 14 residues. After removal of 5 bases from V and 5 bases from J, the junction contained 9 bases not matched to a gene. Germline-derived CDR1 and CDR2 are SGHAT and FQNNGV. The CDR3 sequence: CASSPLTGKNEQYF. In DNA, the CDR3 is TGTGCCAGCAGCCCCTTGACAGGGAAGAACGAGCAGTACTTC.

The sample holds one count of this clone. J is TRBJ2-3 and V is TRBV5-1, with 7 nucleotides matching TRBD2. The CDR3 sequence is 14 residues long. Germline V gives CDR1 SGHRS, CDR2 YFSETQ. J gave up 5 bases and V 4 bases, and 7 bases lay outside the gene matches. In DNA, the CDR3 is TGCGCCAGCAGCCTGGAGACTAGCTTAGATACGCAGTATTTT. Protein: CASSLETSLDTQYF.

The chain carries TRBV29-1 and TRBJ2-3, with TRBD2 as a possible D gene (6 bases). Germline V CDR1 and CDR2: SQVTM, ANQGSEA. V was clipped by 3 bases and J by 3 bases, with 7 bases between them. This CDR3 comprises 12 residues. The CDR3 DNA reads as TGCAGCGTTGATGGGACTACAGATACGCAGTATTTT. Its protein is CSVDGTTDTQYF.

The CDR3: CASTEPGGGLEQFF. CDR3 nucleotides: TGCGCCAGCACCGAACCCGGGGGAGGACTTGAGCAGTTCTTC. The rearrangement uses TRBV5-1 and TRBJ2-1, with D possibly TRBD2 on 6 matching bases. Trimming left V 6 bases short and J 9 bases short, with 19 bases between. The germline gives CDR1 SGHRS, CDR2 YFSETQ. CDR3 length equals 14 residues.

The gene calls are TRBV7-2 and TRBJ2-4; possible D gene TRBD2, 6 bases. V was trimmed by 5 bases and J by 8 bases, leaving 13 bases between them. Germline V gene data show CDR1 as SGHTA and CDR2 as FQGNSA. CDR3 size: 13 residues. The CDR3 reads CASSQEREDIQYF. The CDR3 bases are TGTGCCAGCAGCCAGGAGAGGGAGGACATTCAGTACTTC.

The V call is TRBV2, the J call TRBJ1-4, with 7 bases identical to TRBD1. Germline CDR1 is SNHLY and CDR2 is FYNNEI. V dropped 8 bases and J dropped 7; count of bases not matched to a gene: 10. The CDR3 totals 14 residues. The CDR3 loop is CASLFGQVPEKLFF. CDR3 in DNA: TGTGCCAGCCTTTTCGGACAGGTCCCTGAAAAACTGTTTTTT.

The chain is built from TRBV5-1 and TRBJ2-7; D not certain. The CDR3 is 11 amino acids. Germline loops: CDR1 SGHRS, CDR2 YFSETQ. Trimming shortened V by 3 bases and J by 8 bases, and 9 bases separated the two germline ends. CDR3 residues: CASSSTRKQYF. CDR3 bases: TGCGCCAGCAGCTCTACGAGGAAGCAGTACTTC.

The chain employs TRBV6-5 and TRBJ2-7; possibly TRBD1 for D (6 bases). Germline assignment: CDR1 MNHEY and CDR2 SVGAGI. V was clipped by 8 bases and J by 3 bases, with 8 bases between them. CDR3 length equals 11 residues. The CDR3 loop reads CASEQGYEQYF. CDR3 DNA: TGTGCCAGCGAACAGGGCTACGAGCAGTACTTC.

V gene TRBV20-1 combines with J gene TRBJ1-2; D not resolved. This CDR3 contains 11 residues. Germline CDR1 is DFQATT and CDR2 is SNEGSKA (reference sequence). Trimming stripped 5 bases from V and 6 bases from J, with 10 bases between. CDR3 loop: CSALSLDGYTF. For the CDR3, the DNA is TGCAGTGCTCTGAGTTTAGATGGCTACACCTTC.

V is TRBV19 and J is TRBJ2-7; 9 bases are shared with TRBD1. The CDR3 length is 14 residues. Germline CDR1 is LNHDA and CDR2 is SQIVND (reference sequence). The J segment lost 3 bases and the V segment lost 5 bases, leaving 5 bases of the junction unmatched. The CDR3 DNA reads as TGTGCCAGTAGTTGGGACAGGGCCAGCTACGAGCAGTACTTC. Translated: CASSWDRASYEQYF.

The V call is TRBV6-1, the J call TRBJ2-7; 9 positions agree with TRBD2. The germline gives CDR1 MNHNS, CDR2 SASEGT. CDR3 size: 16 residues. With V trimmed by 2 bases and J by 0 bases, 5 bases remained unmatched. CDR3 DNA: TGTGCCAGCAGTGAAAAGCGGGGGGTTTACTCCTACGAGCAGTACTTC. Translation: CASSEKRGVYSYEQYF.

The chain couples TRBV2 to TRBJ2-5, with D perhaps matching TRBD2 (6 bases). Deletions cut 7 bases from V and 4 bases from J, with 10 bases between. The CDR3 runs to 12 residues. From germline, CDR1 is SNHLY and CDR2 FYNNEI. The CDR3 coding sequence is TGTGCCAGCATAGCCGGGGGAGAGACCCAGTACTTC. Translated: CASIAGGETQYF.

The chain has TRBV28 and TRBJ1-1, with 8 bases matching TRBD1. The trim removed 4 bases at V and 1 base at J, leaving 8 bases unmatched. This CDR3 is built from 16 residues. The germline gives CDR1 MDHEN, CDR2 SYDVKM. In DNA form, the CDR3 reads TGTGCCAGCAGTTCTACCAGGGGGCCAACGAACACTGAAGCTTTCTTT. It encodes CASSSTRGPTNTEAFF.

The chain combines TRBV5-1 with TRBJ2-1; 7 positions match TRBD2. Germline lookup yields CDR1 SGHRS and CDR2 YFSETQ. This CDR3 is 15 amino acids long. The junction had 6 bases not matched to a gene; V was cut back by 4 bases and J by 2 bases. CDR3 coding DNA: TGCGCCAGCAGCCCAGAGCGGGGCCCCTACAATGAGCAGTTCTTC. Its translation is CASSPERGPYNEQFF.

This chain uses TRBV13 with TRBJ1-5, with D possibly matching TRBD1 (6 bases). V lost 3 bases, J lost 0 bases, and 15 bases lay in between. Germline assignment: CDR1 PRHDT and CDR2 FYEKMQ (reference sequence). The CDR3 consists of 17 residues. This CDR3 is CASSLIGQFYSNQPQHF. The CDR3 DNA reads TGTGCCAGCAGCTTGATCGGACAGTTCTATAGCAATCAGCCCCAGCATTTT.

The chain recombines TRBV18 with TRBJ2-3; 12 bases line up with TRBD2. The CDR3 runs to 17 residues. Germline trimming cut 6 bases from V and 0 bases from J; bases unmatched to any gene: 7. Looked up from germline, CDR1 is KGHSH and CDR2 is LQKENI. CDR3 protein: CASSPIGTSGSTDTQYF. The CDR3 coding sequence is TGTGCCAGCTCCCCAATTGGGACTAGCGGGAGCACAGATACGCAGTATTTT.

The chain combines TRBV14 with TRBJ2-3, with 7 bases fitting TRBD1. Per the germline V gene, CDR1 is SGHDN and CDR2 is FVKESK. This CDR3 is 15 amino acids long. V lost 4 bases and J lost 3; bases outside the gene matches: 7. CDR3 region: CASSPRQGWTDTQYF. The CDR3 region has the DNA TGTGCCAGCAGCCCTCGACAGGGATGGACAGATACGCAGTATTTT.

This clone came up once. V gene TRBV14 combines with J gene TRBJ2-5; 11 nucleotides match TRBD2. The J segment lost 0 bases and the V segment lost 4 bases, leaving 13 bases of the junction unmatched. CDR1 and CDR2 (germline): SGHDN, FVKESK. The CDR3 spans 19 residues. Here the CDR3 DNA reads TGTGCCAGCAGCCCGGGAGGGCTAGCGGGGGGCAGGTACCAAGAGACCCAGTACTTC. Its protein product is CASSPGGLAGGRYQETQYF. Full variable domain (rest looked up from reference TRBV14 and TRBJ2-5): EAGVTQFPSHSVIEKGQTVTLRCDPISGHDNLYWYRRVMGKEIKFLLHFVKESKQDESGMPNNRFLAERTGGTYSTLKVQPAELEDSGVYFCASSPGGLAGGRYQETQYFGPGTRLLVL.

The genes are TRBV13 and TRBJ1-5, with 7 bases that match TRBD1. Germline loops: CDR1 PRHDT, CDR2 FYEKMQ (reference sequence). V shed 0 bases and J 4 bases; nucleotides not matched to a gene: 0. There are 14 residues in the CDR3. CDR3 sequence (DNA): TGTGCCAGCAGCTTAGGACAGGGGAATCAGCCCCAGCATTTT. It is translated as CASSLGQGNQPQHF.

The rearrangement joins TRBV5-1 to TRBJ2-1; TRBD1 is a possible D gene (5 bases). With 0 bases removed from V and 2 bases from J, the gap between germline ends came to 12 bases. From germline, CDR1 is SGHRS and CDR2 YFSETQ. The CDR3 totals 16 residues. The CDR3 nucleotides are TGCGCCAGCAGCTTGGCCACAGGCGCTACCTACAATGAGCAGTTCTTC. Translation: CASSLATGATYNEQFF.

V gene TRBV18 combines with J gene TRBJ2-7; D ambiguous. This CDR3 comprises 14 residues. V was shortened by 6 bases and J by 0 bases, with 12 bases between the two germline ends. Germline assignment: CDR1 KGHSH and CDR2 LQKENI. The CDR3 is CASSPTAGSYEQYF. The DNA for the CDR3 is TGTGCCAGCTCCCCTACCGCCGGCTCCTACGAGCAGTACTTC.

The CDR3 spells CASSLGQYQETQYF. In nucleotides, the CDR3 is TGCGCCAGCAGCTTGGGTCAGTACCAAGAGACCCAGTACTTC. The chain couples TRBV5-1 to TRBJ2-5; D is undetermined. V lost 0 bases and J 0 bases, leaving 6 bases between the germline ends. The germline V gene has CDR1 SGHRS and CDR2 YFSETQ. There are 14 residues in the CDR3.

The J gene is TRBJ1-5, the V gene TRBV6-5; possible D gene TRBD1, 6 bases. The CDR3 has 14 amino acids. CDR1 MNHEY and CDR2 SVGAGI come from the germline V gene. V shed 5 bases and J shed 3 bases, with 11 bases lying between them. CDR3 sequence (DNA): TGTGCCAGCAGTCAGGGGTTTACCAATCAGCCCCAGCATTTT. It encodes CASSQGFTNQPQHF.

Here the CDR3 reads CASSHRGLSTDTQYF. Written as DNA, the CDR3 is TGTGCCAGTAGCCACAGGGGGCTGAGCACAGATACGCAGTATTTT. The chain uses TRBV19 and TRBJ2-3; 9 nucleotides align to TRBD1. This CDR3 comprises 15 residues. The germline V gene encodes CDR1 LNHDA and CDR2 SQIVND (reference sequence). V gave up 6 bases and J gave up 0 bases; unmatched junction bases: 4. The whole variable domain, filled in from reference TRBV19 and TRBJ2-3, reads DGGITQSPKYLFRKEGQNVTLSCEQNLNHDAMYWYRQDPGQGLRLIYYSQIVNDFQKGDIAEGYSVSREKKESFPLTVTSAQKNPTAFYLCASSHRGLSTDTQYFGPGTRLTVL.